Below, one T cell receptor beta chain is given with its context. The table came from immunoSEQ multiplex PCR; TCRdb's copy has only in-frame clones and leaves some out. The table shows under 85,000 clones, with approximately 93% occurring only once. This entry comes from a study of technical replicates of blood from several donors. The CDR3 sequence is 15 residues long. V was shortened by 7 bases and J by 4 bases, with 19 bases between the two germline ends. Germline CDR1 and CDR2: MNHEY and SMNVEV (reference sequence). The sequence came from a human donor in good health. V and J are TRBV27 and TRBJ1-2, with D possibly being TRBD1 (6 bases). Sequencing was done on a sample of T cells isolated from PBMCs. The CDR3 region has the DNA TGTGCCAGCACTAGGGGGGGCAGCCCTTTCTATGGCTACACCTTC. Protein: CASTRGGSPFYGYTF.